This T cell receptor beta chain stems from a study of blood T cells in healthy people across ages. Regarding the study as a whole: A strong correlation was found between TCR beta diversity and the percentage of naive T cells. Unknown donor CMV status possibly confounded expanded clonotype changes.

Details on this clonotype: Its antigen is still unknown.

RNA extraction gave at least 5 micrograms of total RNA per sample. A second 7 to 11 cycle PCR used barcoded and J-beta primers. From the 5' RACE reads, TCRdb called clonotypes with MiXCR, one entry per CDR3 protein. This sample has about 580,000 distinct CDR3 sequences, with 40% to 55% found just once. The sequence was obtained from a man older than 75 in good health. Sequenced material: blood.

CDR3 DNA: TGCAGCCTGTACAAGCTCGAGGGTATATACGAGCAGTACTTC. It translates to CSLYKLEGIYEQYF. V usage is TRBV20-1 and J usage is TRBJ2-5; tentatively, D is TRBD2 (5 bases). The DNA end is more similar to TRBJ2-7, so the J call may be wrong. There are 14 residues in the CDR3. CDR1 DFQATT and CDR2 SNEGSKA come from the germline V gene (reference sequence).